This T cell receptor beta chain comes out of a study of OX40 agonist ivuxolimab in advanced cancers. Study-level information: Subjects had a mean age of approximately 60 years, with a range of roughly 20 to 79; less than 90% were male. Partial responses were achieved by three patients, one with hepatocellular carcinoma and two with cutaneous melanoma.

The CDR3 length is 13 residues. CDR1 is SNHLY and CDR2 is FYNNEI in the germline V gene. With V trimmed by 9 bases and J by 0 bases, 1 base remained unmatched. This clone was recorded only once. Its matching antigen is unknown. Findings and limits, study-wide: CD8+ T cells were the subset that, on average, had more expanded clones than CD4+.

Method: immunoSEQ multiplex PCR; TCRdb's copy keeps in-frame clones and lacks some. The sample has 25,000 to 30,000 clones, 82% seen once. This TCR was recovered from an adult with an advanced solid tumor such as melanoma, head and neck, liver or kidney cancer. The sample was CD4+ or CD8+ T cells sorted from blood, taken in a trial of the OX40 agonist ivuxolimab. The chain combines TRBV2 with TRBJ2-2; 7 nucleotides match TRBD2. CDR3 DNA sequence: TGTGCCAGGGGACTACCGAACACCGGGGAGCTGTTTTTT. Translated, it gives CARGLPNTGELFF.